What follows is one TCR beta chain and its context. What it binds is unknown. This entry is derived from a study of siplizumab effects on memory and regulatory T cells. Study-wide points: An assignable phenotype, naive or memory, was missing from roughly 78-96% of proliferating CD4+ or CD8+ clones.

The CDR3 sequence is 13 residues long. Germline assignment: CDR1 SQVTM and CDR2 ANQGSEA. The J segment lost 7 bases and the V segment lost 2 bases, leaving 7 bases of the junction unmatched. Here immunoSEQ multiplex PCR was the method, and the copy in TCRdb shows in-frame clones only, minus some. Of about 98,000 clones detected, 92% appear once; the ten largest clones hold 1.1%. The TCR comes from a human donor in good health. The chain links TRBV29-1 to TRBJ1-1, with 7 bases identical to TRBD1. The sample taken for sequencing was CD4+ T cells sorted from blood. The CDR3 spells CSVERQGGGEAFF. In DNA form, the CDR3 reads TGCAGCGTTGAAAGACAGGGCGGGGGTGAAGCTTTCTTT.